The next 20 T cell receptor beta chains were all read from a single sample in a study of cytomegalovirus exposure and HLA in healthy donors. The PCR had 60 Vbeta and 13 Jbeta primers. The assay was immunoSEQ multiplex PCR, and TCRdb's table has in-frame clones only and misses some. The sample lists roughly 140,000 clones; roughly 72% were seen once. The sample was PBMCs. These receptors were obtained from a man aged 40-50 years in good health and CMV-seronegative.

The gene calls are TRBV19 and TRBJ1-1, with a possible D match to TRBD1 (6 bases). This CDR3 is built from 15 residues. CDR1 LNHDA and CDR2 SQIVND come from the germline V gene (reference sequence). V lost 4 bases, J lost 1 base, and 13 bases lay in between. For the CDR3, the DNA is TGTGCCAGTAGTAGCCCAGGGGACCCGAACACTGAAGCTTTCTTT. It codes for CASSSPGDPNTEAFF.

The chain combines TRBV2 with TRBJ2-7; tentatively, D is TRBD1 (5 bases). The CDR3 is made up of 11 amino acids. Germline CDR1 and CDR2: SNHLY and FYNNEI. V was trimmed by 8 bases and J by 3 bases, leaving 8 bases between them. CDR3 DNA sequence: TGTGCCAGCGGCAGGGTCTACGAGCAGTACTTC. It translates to CASGRVYEQYF.

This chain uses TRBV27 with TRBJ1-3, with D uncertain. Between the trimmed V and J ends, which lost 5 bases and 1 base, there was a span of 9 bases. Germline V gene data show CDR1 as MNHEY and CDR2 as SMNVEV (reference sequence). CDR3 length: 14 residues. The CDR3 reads CASSPQKSGNTIYF. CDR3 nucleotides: TGTGCCAGCAGTCCTCAGAAATCTGGAAACACCATATATTTT.

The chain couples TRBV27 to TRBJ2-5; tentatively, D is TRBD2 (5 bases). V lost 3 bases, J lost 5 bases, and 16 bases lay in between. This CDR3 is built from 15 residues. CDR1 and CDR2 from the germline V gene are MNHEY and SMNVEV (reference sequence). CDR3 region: CASSFGWLAGETQYF. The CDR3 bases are TGTGCCAGCAGTTTCGGGTGGCTAGCTGGTGAGACCCAGTACTTC.

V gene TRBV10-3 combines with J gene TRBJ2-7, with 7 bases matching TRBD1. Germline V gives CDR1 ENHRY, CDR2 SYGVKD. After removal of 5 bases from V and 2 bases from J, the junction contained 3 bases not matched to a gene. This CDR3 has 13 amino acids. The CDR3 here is CAISTQGAYEQYF. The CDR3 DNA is TGTGCCATCAGTACCCAGGGGGCCTACGAGCAGTACTTC.

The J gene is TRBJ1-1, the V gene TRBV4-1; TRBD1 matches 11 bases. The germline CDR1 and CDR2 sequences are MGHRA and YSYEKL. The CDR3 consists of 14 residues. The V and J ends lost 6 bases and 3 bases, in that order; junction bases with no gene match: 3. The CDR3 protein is CASRGQGADTEAFF. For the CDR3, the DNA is TGCGCCAGCAGAGGACAGGGGGCCGACACTGAAGCTTTCTTT.

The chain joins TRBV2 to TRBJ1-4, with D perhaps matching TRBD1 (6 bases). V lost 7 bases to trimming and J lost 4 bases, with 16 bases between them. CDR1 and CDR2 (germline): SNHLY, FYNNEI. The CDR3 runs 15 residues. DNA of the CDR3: TGTGCCAGCACTCCCCGGAGGGGGGGTAATGAAAAACTGTTTTTT. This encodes CASTPRRGGNEKLFF.

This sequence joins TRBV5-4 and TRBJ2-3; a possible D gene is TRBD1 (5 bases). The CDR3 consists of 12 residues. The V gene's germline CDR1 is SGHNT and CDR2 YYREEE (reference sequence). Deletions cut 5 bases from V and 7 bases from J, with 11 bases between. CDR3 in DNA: TGTGCCAGCAGGTCGGACACTCATACGCAGTATTTT. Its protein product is CASRSDTHTQYF.

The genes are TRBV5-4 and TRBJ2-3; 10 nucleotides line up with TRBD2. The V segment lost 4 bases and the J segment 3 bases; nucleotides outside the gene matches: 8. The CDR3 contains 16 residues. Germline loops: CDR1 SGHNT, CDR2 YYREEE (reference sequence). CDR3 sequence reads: CASSPAGGRSTDTQYF. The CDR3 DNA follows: TGTGCCAGCAGCCCAGCGGGGGGGCGTTCGACAGATACGCAGTATTTT.

The DNA of the CDR3 is TGTGCCAGCAGTGAATCGGCACTAGCGGGAGTCTATGAGCAGTTCTTC. It is translated as CASSESALAGVYEQFF. The J gene is TRBJ2-1, the V gene TRBV25-1; 11 bases are a match to TRBD2. V trimming: 1 base; J trimming: 8 bases; junction bases outside the gene matches: 7. Germline V lookup: CDR1 MGHDK, CDR2 SYGVNS. This CDR3 is built from 16 residues.

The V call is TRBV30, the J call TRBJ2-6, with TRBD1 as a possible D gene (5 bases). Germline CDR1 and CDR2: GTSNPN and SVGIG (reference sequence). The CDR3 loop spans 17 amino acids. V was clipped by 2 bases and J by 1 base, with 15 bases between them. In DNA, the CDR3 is TGTGCCTGGAGTAGGGGCAGGGCACGTTCTGGGGCCAACGTCCTGACTTTC. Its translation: CAWSRGRARSGANVLTF. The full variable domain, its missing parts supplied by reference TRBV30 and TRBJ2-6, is SQTIHQWPATLVQPVGSPLSLECTVEGTSNPNLYWYRQAAGRGLQLLFYSVGIGQISSEVPQNLSASRPQDRQFILSSKKLLLSDSGFYLCAWSRGRARSGANVLTFGAGSRLTVL.

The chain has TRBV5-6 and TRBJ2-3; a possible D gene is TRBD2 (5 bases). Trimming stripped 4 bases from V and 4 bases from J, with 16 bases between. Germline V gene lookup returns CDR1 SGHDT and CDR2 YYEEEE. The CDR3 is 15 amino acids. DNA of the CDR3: TGTGCCAGCAGCGCCAGACTAAGCTTTGCAGATACGCAGTATTTT. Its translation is CASSARLSFADTQYF.

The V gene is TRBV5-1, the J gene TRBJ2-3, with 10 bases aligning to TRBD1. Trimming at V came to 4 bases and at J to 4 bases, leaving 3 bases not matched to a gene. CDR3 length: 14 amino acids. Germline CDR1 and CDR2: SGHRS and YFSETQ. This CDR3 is CASSRDRGPDTQYF. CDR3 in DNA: TGCGCCAGCAGCAGGGACAGGGGACCAGATACGCAGTATTTT.

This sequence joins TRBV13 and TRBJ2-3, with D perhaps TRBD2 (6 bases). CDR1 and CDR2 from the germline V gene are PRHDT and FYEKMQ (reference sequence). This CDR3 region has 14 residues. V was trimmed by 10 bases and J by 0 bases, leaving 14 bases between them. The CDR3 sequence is CATPLRGSTDTQYF. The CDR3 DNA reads TGTGCCACCCCGCTTCGGGGGAGCACAGATACGCAGTATTTT.

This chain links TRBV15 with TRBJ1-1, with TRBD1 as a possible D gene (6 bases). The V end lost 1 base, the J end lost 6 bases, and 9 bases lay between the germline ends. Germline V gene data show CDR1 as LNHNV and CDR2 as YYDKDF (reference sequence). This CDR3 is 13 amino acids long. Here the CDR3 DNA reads TGTGCCACCAGCAGAGTTGGACAGTCTGAAGCTTTCTTT. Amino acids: CATSRVGQSEAFF.

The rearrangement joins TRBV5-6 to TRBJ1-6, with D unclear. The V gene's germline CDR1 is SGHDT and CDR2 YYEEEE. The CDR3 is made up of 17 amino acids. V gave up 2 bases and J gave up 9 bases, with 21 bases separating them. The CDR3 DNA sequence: TGTGCCAGCAGCTTCCGCTTCACCGGGAGTTTCGGTTCACCCCTCCACTTT. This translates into CASSFRFTGSFGSPLHF.

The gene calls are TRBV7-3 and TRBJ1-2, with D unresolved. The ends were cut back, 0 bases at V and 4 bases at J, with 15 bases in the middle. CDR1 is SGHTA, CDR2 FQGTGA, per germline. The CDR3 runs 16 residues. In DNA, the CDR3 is TGTGCCAGCAGCTTAACCGTCCACAGCCACCTCTATGGCTACACCTTC. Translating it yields CASSLTVHSHLYGYTF.

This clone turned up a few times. Here the CDR3 DNA reads TGTGCCTGGTATCGGGAATTCTATGGCTACACCTTC. Translation: CAWYREFYGYTF. V and J are TRBV30 and TRBJ1-2, with no clear D. Trimming removed 5 bases at V and 4 bases at J, with 11 bases between. Germline CDR1 is GTSNPN and CDR2 is SVGIG (reference sequence). The CDR3 has 12 residues.

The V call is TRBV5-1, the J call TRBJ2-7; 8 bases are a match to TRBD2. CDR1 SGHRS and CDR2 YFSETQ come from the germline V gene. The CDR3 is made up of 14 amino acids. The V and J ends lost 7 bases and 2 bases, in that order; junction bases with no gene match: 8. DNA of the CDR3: TGCGCCAGCGCTACTAGCGGTACTACCTACGAGCAGTACTTC. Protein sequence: CASATSGTTYEQYF.

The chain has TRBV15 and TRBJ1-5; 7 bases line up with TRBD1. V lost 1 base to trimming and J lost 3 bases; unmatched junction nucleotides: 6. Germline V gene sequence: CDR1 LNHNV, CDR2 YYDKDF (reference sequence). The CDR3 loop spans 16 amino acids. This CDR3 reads CATSRGTGQSNQPQHF. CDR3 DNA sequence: TGTGCCACCAGCAGAGGGACGGGACAGTCCAATCAGCCCCAGCATTTT.